Following are 14 T cell receptor beta chains from one sample sequenced in a study of blood T cells in healthy people across ages (dated by TCRdb to between 2014 and 2017). Libraries were built with 5' RACE. Sequencing was carried out with an Illumina HiSeq 2500. A second PCR of about 6 to 11 cycles was run with a J-beta primer mix and a sample-barcoded 5' primer. Through fastp at Q25 and MiXCR, TCRdb rebuilt clones from the public reads, retaining in-frame beta chains. Rows are combined by CDR3 protein, so each entry shows the most common genes and DNA. The sample has about 1.4 million distinct CDR3 sequences on record, approximately 63% of them singletons. The top ten constitute 6.7% of the sample. The sequenced material came from blood. Receptor source: a man younger than 35 in good health.

Only a few counts were recorded for this clonotype. The rearrangement uses TRBV20-1 and TRBJ1-6; D remains unclear. Trimming took off 3 bases at V and 5 bases at J, with 14 bases between the two ends. CDR1 and CDR2 from the germline V gene are DFQATT and SNEGSKA (reference sequence). The length of the CDR3 is 15 residues. For the CDR3, the DNA is TGCAGTGCTAGTGGAGGGTTTTTCGATAATTCACCCCTCCACTTT. Protein: CSASGGFFDNSPLHF.

With regard to this clonotype: At one end the junction does not follow the germline gene, possibly because of a read error. CDR3 nucleotides: TGTGCCAGCACTATAAGCACAGATGCGCAGTATTTT. Encoded protein: CASTISTDAQYF. The J gene is TRBJ2-3, the V gene TRBV12-3 or TRBV12-4; D is unresolved. This CDR3 is 12 amino acids long.

This chain connects TRBV20-1 to TRBJ1-2; TRBD1 is a possible D gene (5 bases). CDR1 DFQATT and CDR2 SNEGSKA come from the germline V gene (reference sequence). This CDR3 has 12 amino acids. Trimming pared 6 bases from V and 4 bases from J, leaving 12 bases between. CDR3 sequence: CSATSGGYGYTF. The CDR3 region has the DNA TGCAGTGCAACCAGTGGGGGCTATGGCTACACCTTC.

J is TRBJ2-3 and V is TRBV30, with a possible D match to TRBD2 (6 bases). Between the trimmed V and J ends, which lost 4 bases and 7 bases, there was a span of 12 bases. The germline V gene encodes CDR1 GTSNPN and CDR2 SVGIG (reference sequence). This CDR3 is 12 amino acids long. CDR3 coding DNA: TGTGCCTGGACGATGGGACTTAATACGCAGTATTTT. Residues: CAWTMGLNTQYF.

The chain links TRBV4-2 to TRBJ1-2, with D perhaps matching TRBD1 (6 bases). The CDR3 covers 13 residues. V was shortened by 3 bases and J by 3 bases, with 8 bases between the two germline ends. Germline assignment: CDR1 LGHNA and CDR2 YNFKEQ. The CDR3 nucleotides read TGTGCCAGCAGCCACAAGGGGGACTATGGCTACACCTTC. As protein: CASSHKGDYGYTF.

The chain is built from TRBV5-6 and TRBJ2-1; TRBD2 matches at 7 bases. CDR1 and CDR2 (germline): SGHDT, YYEEEE. Trimming at V came to 2 bases and at J to 1 base, leaving 6 bases not matched to a gene. CDR3 length: 16 amino acids. The chain's CDR3 is CASSLSLAASYNEQFF. The CDR3 region has the DNA TGTGCCAGCAGCTTATCCCTAGCGGCGTCCTACAATGAGCAGTTCTTC.

J is TRBJ1-6 and V is TRBV21-1; TRBD1 was called by the table and not checked on the DNA. TRBV21-1 is tagged as a pseudogene. This CDR3 contains 15 residues. The CDR3, as DNA: TGTGCCAGCCCCCAAGAGGGACAGGGCGCTTCACCCCTCCACTTT. Protein: CASPQEGQGASPLHF.

This clonotype was seen just once. V gene TRBV4-1 combines with J gene TRBJ1-5; unclear D gene. The CDR3 loop spans 15 amino acids. CDR1 and CDR2 (germline): MGHRA, YSYEKL. V shed 3 bases and J shed 6 bases, with 15 bases lying between them. CDR3: CASSQAIQTGQPQHF. DNA for the CDR3: TGCGCCAGCAGCCAGGCGATTCAGACGGGTCAGCCCCAGCATTTT.

This clonotype appeared a few times. This chain uses TRBV27 with TRBJ1-5; D possibly corresponds to TRBD1 (6 bases). Germline V gene data show CDR1 as MNHEY and CDR2 as SMNVEV (reference sequence). Deletions cut 5 bases from V and 3 bases from J, with 11 bases between. The CDR3 consists of 14 residues. The CDR3 spells CASSPRGYNQPQHF. The DNA of the CDR3 is TGTGCCAGCAGTCCCAGGGGATACAATCAGCCCCAGCATTTT.

The J gene is TRBJ2-1, the V gene TRBV7-9; TRBD2 matches at 9 bases. Germline loops: CDR1 SEHNR, CDR2 FQNEAQ (reference sequence). Germline trimming cut 1 base from V and 2 bases from J; bases unmatched to any gene: 12. The CDR3 contains 19 residues. In nucleotides, the CDR3 is TGTGCCAGCAGCTTAGGGTCAGTGGCGGGAGGGACCCCCTACAATGAGCAGTTCTTC. Its protein product is CASSLGSVAGGTPYNEQFF.

The rearrangement joins TRBV5-1 to TRBJ2-7; D is perhaps TRBD1 (6 bases). The germline gives CDR1 SGHRS, CDR2 YFSETQ. Trimming removed 3 bases from V and 1 base from J, with 20 bases in between. This CDR3 has 17 amino acids. The DNA of the CDR3 is TGCGCCAGCAGCTCCACCGCCTGGACAGCCCTTTCCTACGAGCAGTACTTC. This sequence encodes CASSSTAWTALSYEQYF.

The chain employs TRBV4-1 and TRBJ1-2, with D maybe TRBD1 (5 bases). The V gene's germline CDR1 is MGHRA and CDR2 YSYEKL. This CDR3 comprises 15 residues. Trimming cost V 4 bases and J 4 bases, with 16 bases left between them. CDR3 amino acids: CASSPETALGYGYTF. CDR3 DNA sequence: TGCGCCAGCAGCCCAGAGACAGCTCTGGGCTATGGCTACACCTTC.

The chain uses TRBV2 and TRBJ1-2; 9 bases fit TRBD1. This CDR3 is built from 14 residues. The junction had 6 bases not matched to a gene; V was cut back by 6 bases and J by 4 bases. Germline V lookup: CDR1 SNHLY, CDR2 FYNNEI. In DNA, the CDR3 is TGTGCCAGCAGCATGGGACAGGGCCTCTATGGCTACACCTTC. Protein: CASSMGQGLYGYTF.

This chain links TRBV6-2 or TRBV6-3 with TRBJ2-5; possibly TRBD1 for D (6 bases). The last part of the DNA fits TRBJ2-7 better; the J call may be wrong. This CDR3 is built from 14 residues. CDR1 is MNHEY and CDR2 is SVGEGT in the germline V gene. The CDR3 nucleotides read TGTGCCAGCAGACCAGGACAGAGGCGCTACGAGCAGTACTTC. Its translation: CASRPGQRRYEQYF.